These 22 T cell receptor beta chains came from one sample sequenced in a study of T and B cells in COVID-19 patients. TRB was amplified from about 250-500 ng of blood genomic DNA. Multiplex PCR with BIOMED2 TRB-A/B primer pools amplified TRB rearrangements. TCRdb itself ran the multiplex PCR reads through MiXCR, one entry per CDR3 protein. The sample lists around 11,000 distinct CDR3 sequences, 30% to 35% occurring once. Sequencing was carried out using blood. These receptor sequences come from a human donor with active COVID-19.

V is TRBV20-1 and J is TRBJ2-7; 8 bases map to TRBD2. Germline V CDR1 and CDR2: DFQATT, SNEGSKA (reference sequence). This CDR3 is built from 13 residues. V lost 4 bases and J lost 2; bases outside the gene matches: 4. CDR3: CSATRGAPYEQYF. For the CDR3, the DNA is TGCAGTGCTACGCGGGGGGCCCCCTACGAGCAGTACTTC.

This clonotype turned up a few times. The chain combines TRBV5-6 with TRBJ2-3, with 7 bases lining up with TRBD2. This CDR3 contains 14 residues. After removal of 0 bases from V and 4 bases from J, the junction contained 2 bases not matched to a gene. Looked up from germline, CDR1 is SGHDT and CDR2 is YYEEEE. The CDR3 bases are TGTGCCAGCAGCTTGGAAGCGGGACCAGATACGCAGTATTTT. As protein: CASSLEAGPDTQYF.

The V gene is TRBV4-2, the J gene TRBJ1-2; possibly TRBD1 for D (5 bases). CDR1 and CDR2 from the germline V gene are LGHNA and YNFKEQ. The CDR3 runs 16 residues. Deletions cut 0 bases from V and 3 bases from J, with 14 bases between. The CDR3 DNA is TGTGCCAGCAGCCAAGAAAACGGGGCGAACTACTATGGCTACACCTTC. It is translated as CASSQENGANYYGYTF.

The chain has TRBV6-1 and TRBJ1-5; D is uncertain. The CDR3 has 15 amino acids. Trimming cost V 4 bases and J 0 bases, with 10 bases left between them. CDR1 and CDR2 from the germline V gene are MNHNS and SASEGT. The CDR3 sequence is CASSGQPYSNQPQHF. CDR3 nucleotides: TGTGCCAGCAGTGGGCAGCCATATAGCAATCAGCCCCAGCATTTT.

Only a few counts were recorded for this clonotype. This chain links TRBV6-2 or TRBV6-3 with TRBJ2-5; unclear D gene. The CDR3 loop spans 12 amino acids. With 5 bases removed from V and 3 bases from J, the gap between germline ends came to 7 bases. CDR1 MNHEY and CDR2 SVGEGT come from the germline V gene. The CDR3 region is CASSTRKETQYF. The CDR3 bases are TGTGCCAGCAGTACTCGAAAAGAGACCCAGTACTTC.

CDR3 residues: CASSSRGQGEQYF. The DNA for the CDR3 is TGTGCCAGCAGCTCAAGGGGACAGGGTGAGCAGTACTTC. The rearrangement uses TRBV7-2 and TRBJ2-7; 9 nucleotides match TRBD1. The V gene end was trimmed by 4 bases and the J gene end by 7 bases; junction bases not matched to a gene: 5. The CDR3 runs to 13 residues. Looked up from germline, CDR1 is SGHTA and CDR2 is FQGNSA. Based on the CDR3 plus reference TRBV7-2 and TRBJ2-7, the full variable domain is GAGVSQSPSNKVTEKGKDVELRCDPISGHTALYWYRQSLGQGLEFLIYFQGNSAPDKSGLPSDRFSAERTGGSVSTLTIQRTQQEDSAVYLCASSSRGQGEQYFGPGTRLTVT.

In regard to this clonotype: The junction departs from the called germline gene at one end, perhaps through a read error. The CDR3 DNA is TGTGCCACCAGTGATCCCGGGACAGGGAATACGCAGTATTTT. Translated, it gives CATSDPGTGNTQYF. V is TRBV10-3 and J is TRBJ2-3; 9 bases are a match to TRBD1. Germline V gene data show CDR1 as ENHRY and CDR2 as SYGVKD. CDR3 length: 14 residues.

Concerning this clonotype itself: With a much larger clone just one base away, this may be a read error. V and J are TRBV19 and TRBJ1-3; weak D call: TRBD1 (5 bases). The germline V gene has CDR1 LNHDA and CDR2 SQIVND (reference sequence). The ends were cut back, 3 bases at V and 2 bases at J, with 17 bases in the middle. The CDR3 is 17 residues long. In DNA form, the CDR3 reads TGTGCCAGTAGTATTTTCGGGATAGGGGTCCCTGGAAACACCATATATTTT. It specifies CASSIFGIGVPGNTIYF.

The table lists this clonotype with a few counts. The genes are TRBV7-9 and TRBJ1-1; TRBD1 agrees at 8 bases. CDR1 and CDR2 (germline): SEHNR, FQNEAQ (reference sequence). The junction had 7 bases not matched to a gene; V was cut back by 6 bases and J by 4 bases. The CDR3 consists of 14 residues. The CDR3 bases are TGTGCCAGCAGACAGACAGGGGTGATCACTGAAGCTTTCTTT. Residues: CASRQTGVITEAFF.

This clonotype was seen a handful of times. V is TRBV6-5 and J is TRBJ2-3, with 7 bases identical to TRBD1. There are 15 residues in the CDR3. Germline V lookup: CDR1 MNHEY, CDR2 SVGAGI. The J segment lost 5 bases and the V segment lost 7 bases, leaving 12 bases of the junction unmatched. The CDR3 reads CASTPLGTAKDTQYF. CDR3 coding DNA: TGTGCCAGCACCCCCCTGGGGACAGCTAAAGATACGCAGTATTTT.

This chain connects TRBV5-5 to TRBJ1-2; TRBD1 might be the D (6 bases). V gave up 4 bases and J gave up 0 bases, with 16 bases separating them. The CDR3 sequence is 16 residues long. Germline V gene lookup returns CDR1 SGHKS and CDR2 YYEKEE (reference sequence). CDR3 sequence: CASSLKGGNSNYGYTF. The DNA for the CDR3 is TGTGCCAGCAGCCTAAAGGGGGGCAACTCTAACTATGGCTACACCTTC. The full variable domain, with the rest looked up from reference TRBV5-5 and TRBJ1-2, is DAGVTQSPTHLIKTRGQQVTLRCSPISGHKSVSWYQQVLGQGPQFIFQYYEKEERGRGNFPDRFSARQFPNYSSELNVNALLLGDSALYLCASSLKGGNSNYGYTFGSGTRLTVV.

This clonotype is medium-sized in the sample. V gene TRBV27 combines with J gene TRBJ2-1; D is undetermined. The V gene's germline CDR1 is MNHEY and CDR2 SMNVEV (reference sequence). The V end lost 7 bases, the J end lost 12 bases, and 16 bases lay between the germline ends. CDR3 length: 12 amino acids. As DNA, the CDR3 is TGTGCCAGCACCACGGGCGTGGAGCCGCAGTTCTTC. It codes for CASTTGVEPQFF.

This clonotype was recorded a few times. The chain uses TRBV10-3 and TRBJ2-7; 8 nucleotides line up with TRBD1. The CDR3 sequence is 13 residues long. Germline V CDR1 and CDR2: ENHRY, SYGVKD. Trimming cost V 6 bases and J 8 bases; bases outside gene matches: 9. The CDR3 coding sequence is TGTGCCATCAGCCCGGGACAGGCTCGGAAGCAGTACTTC. Translated, it gives CAISPGQARKQYF.

This chain links TRBV6-5 with TRBJ2-5, with D uncertain. The germline V and J ends were trimmed by 2 bases and 5 bases, with 6 bases remaining between them. The CDR3 extends over 12 amino acids. From germline, CDR1 is MNHEY and CDR2 SVGAGI. DNA for the CDR3: TGTGCCAGCAGTTACCCTGTCGAGACCCAGTACTTC. Translated: CASSYPVETQYF.

In this sample, this clonotype is medium-sized. The rearrangement uses TRBV27 and TRBJ2-3, with D maybe TRBD1 (6 bases). In germline, CDR1 is MNHEY, CDR2 SMNVEV (reference sequence). V lost 7 bases to trimming and J lost 0 bases, with 11 bases between them. CDR3 length: 14 residues. CDR3 DNA sequence: TGTGCCAGCATTCAAACAGGGAGCACAGATACGCAGTATTTT. Translated: CASIQTGSTDTQYF.

Note on this clonotype: A much larger clone sits a single nucleotide away, making a read error possible. The genes are TRBV7-2 and TRBJ2-3, with D hard to call. CDR1 is SGHTA and CDR2 is FQGNSA in the germline V gene. The CDR3 extends over 11 amino acids. V gave up 7 bases and J gave up 2 bases, with 4 bases separating them. The CDR3 DNA sequence: TGTGCCAGCACCGCCACAGATACGCAGTATTTT. It yields the protein CASTATDTQYF. Full variable domain (missing parts from reference TRBV7-2 and TRBJ2-3): GAGVSQSPSNKVTEKGKDVELRCDPISGHTALYWYRQSLGQGLEFLIYFQGNSAPDKSGLPSDRFSAERTGGSVSTLTIQRTQQEDSAVYLCASTATDTQYFGPGTRLTVL.

Within the sample, this clonotype is medium-sized. The chain employs TRBV18 and TRBJ2-7; TRBD1 aligns across 9 bases. V lost 3 bases to trimming and J lost 9 bases; unmatched junction nucleotides: 6. Germline V gene sequence: CDR1 KGHSH, CDR2 LQKENI. This CDR3 is built from 13 residues. The CDR3 spells CASSPRDREAQYF. The CDR3 DNA reads TGTGCCAGCTCACCGAGGGACAGGGAGGCGCAGTACTTC.

V usage is TRBV12-3 or TRBV12-4 and J usage is TRBJ1-2; no clear D gene. Trimming removed 5 bases at V and 12 bases at J, with 19 bases between. This CDR3 comprises 13 residues. The CDR3 loop reads CASSELSVAMDTF. The CDR3 coding sequence is TGTGCCAGCAGTGAATTATCGGTAGCCATGGACACCTTC.

Within the sample, this clonotype is medium-sized. The V and J genes are TRBV11-1 and TRBJ1-6; D may be TRBD1 (5 bases). Germline V gene data show CDR1 as SGHAT and CDR2 as FQDESV (reference sequence). V was pared by 3 bases and J by 9 bases, with 6 bases between. The CDR3 extends over 12 amino acids. CDR3 DNA sequence: TGTGCCAGCAGCTTCGGGGGTTCACCCCTCCACTTT. Translating gives CASSFGGSPLHF.

The chain combines TRBV5-4 with TRBJ1-1; D remains ambiguous. This CDR3 has 13 amino acids. Trimming removed 2 bases from V and 0 bases from J, with 5 bases in between. The germline gives CDR1 SGHNT, CDR2 YYREEE (reference sequence). The CDR3 coding sequence is TGTGCCAGCAGCTTTACAGTGAACACTGAAGCTTTCTTT. Its translation: CASSFTVNTEAFF.

This rearrangement joins TRBV7-9 to TRBJ2-7; D is ambiguous. Germline assignment: CDR1 SEHNR and CDR2 FQNEAQ (reference sequence). V was pared by 2 bases and J by 2 bases, with 10 bases between. There are 14 residues in the CDR3. CDR3 region: CASSLQRTTYEQYF. In DNA, the CDR3 is TGTGCCAGCAGCTTACAACGGACCACCTACGAGCAGTACTTC.

By share, this clonotype ranks as medium-sized. At one end the junction does not follow the germline gene, possibly because of a read error. This sequence joins TRBV12-3 or TRBV12-4 and TRBJ2-1; D is possibly TRBD2 (5 bases). The CDR3 contains 12 residues. The CDR3 bases are TGTGCCAGCAGTCTAGCTTCGGGTGAGCAGTTCTTC. It encodes CASSLASGEQFF.